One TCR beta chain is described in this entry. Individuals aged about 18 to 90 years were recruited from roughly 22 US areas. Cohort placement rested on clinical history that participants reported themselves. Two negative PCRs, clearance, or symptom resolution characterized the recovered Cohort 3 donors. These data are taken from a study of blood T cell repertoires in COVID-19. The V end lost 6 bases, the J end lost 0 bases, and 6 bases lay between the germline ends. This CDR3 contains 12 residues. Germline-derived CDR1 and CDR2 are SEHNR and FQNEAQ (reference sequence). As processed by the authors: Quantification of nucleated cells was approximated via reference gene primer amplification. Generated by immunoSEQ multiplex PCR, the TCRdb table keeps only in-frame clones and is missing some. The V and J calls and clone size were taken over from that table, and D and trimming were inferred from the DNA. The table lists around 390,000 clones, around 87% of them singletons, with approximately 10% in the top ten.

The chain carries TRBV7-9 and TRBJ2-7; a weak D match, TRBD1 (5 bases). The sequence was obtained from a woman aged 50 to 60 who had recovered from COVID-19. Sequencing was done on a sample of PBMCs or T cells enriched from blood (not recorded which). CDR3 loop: CASRTGSYEQYF. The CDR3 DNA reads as TGTGCCAGCAGAACAGGCTCCTACGAGCAGTACTTC.